This TCR beta chain stems from a study of human T cells and chemical hapten exposure. TCRdb recomputed calls from the RACE reads with MiXCR, one row per CDR3 protein. The sample contains 45,000 or so distinct CDR3 sequences, about 4.8% of which appear only once. Specified time point: healthy volunteer bleed at 2 weeks. Unfractionated whole blood served as the source for total RNA extraction. The length of the CDR3 is 14 residues. Germline V gene data show CDR1 as SGHAT and CDR2 as FQNNGV. Germline trimming cut 2 bases from V and 6 bases from J; bases unmatched to any gene: 3. The sample holds many counts of this clonotype.

This chain joins TRBV11-2 and TRBJ2-1; 8 positions agree with TRBD2. The sequence derives from a human donor in good health. Some clones in this sample may be carry-over from other donors' samples. Material for sequencing was whole blood. CDR3 sequence (DNA): TGTGCCAGCAGCTTATTCCTAGCGGGCAATGAGCAGTTCTTC. This sequence encodes CASSLFLAGNEQFF.